This TCR beta chain was documented in a study of T cells in Graves' hyperthyroidism and ophthalmopathy. Whole-study results and caveats: In blood, most of the thyroid clonotypes expanded above 0.001 were also present. Classification by a 13 V-J model distinguished ophthalmopathy from stable hyperthyroidism.

CDR1 and CDR2 (germline): SGHRS, YFSETQ. Trimming removed 1 base at V and 3 bases at J, with 9 bases between. The CDR3 has 14 amino acids. This clonotype was observed many times. The antigen remains undetermined. Using RNA transcripts as the source, TCR beta CDR3 regions were amplified. The study used the HTBI primer set for a first-round RT-PCR of the TCR CDR3. TCRdb analysed the multiplex PCR reads with MiXCR anew, one entry per CDR3 protein. Among fewer than 650,000 distinct CDR3 sequences, roughly 14% were seen once, and the ten largest hold 4.5% to 6%. Sequencing was done on a sample of blood. The chain employs TRBV5-1 and TRBJ2-3, with D uncertain. This TCR came from a woman aged 25 to 39 with Graves' hyperthyroidism that later progressed to Graves' ophthalmopathy. The CDR3 DNA reads TGCGCCAGCAGCTTGAATTTGGGGACAGATACGCAGTATTTT. It codes for CASSLNLGTDTQYF.